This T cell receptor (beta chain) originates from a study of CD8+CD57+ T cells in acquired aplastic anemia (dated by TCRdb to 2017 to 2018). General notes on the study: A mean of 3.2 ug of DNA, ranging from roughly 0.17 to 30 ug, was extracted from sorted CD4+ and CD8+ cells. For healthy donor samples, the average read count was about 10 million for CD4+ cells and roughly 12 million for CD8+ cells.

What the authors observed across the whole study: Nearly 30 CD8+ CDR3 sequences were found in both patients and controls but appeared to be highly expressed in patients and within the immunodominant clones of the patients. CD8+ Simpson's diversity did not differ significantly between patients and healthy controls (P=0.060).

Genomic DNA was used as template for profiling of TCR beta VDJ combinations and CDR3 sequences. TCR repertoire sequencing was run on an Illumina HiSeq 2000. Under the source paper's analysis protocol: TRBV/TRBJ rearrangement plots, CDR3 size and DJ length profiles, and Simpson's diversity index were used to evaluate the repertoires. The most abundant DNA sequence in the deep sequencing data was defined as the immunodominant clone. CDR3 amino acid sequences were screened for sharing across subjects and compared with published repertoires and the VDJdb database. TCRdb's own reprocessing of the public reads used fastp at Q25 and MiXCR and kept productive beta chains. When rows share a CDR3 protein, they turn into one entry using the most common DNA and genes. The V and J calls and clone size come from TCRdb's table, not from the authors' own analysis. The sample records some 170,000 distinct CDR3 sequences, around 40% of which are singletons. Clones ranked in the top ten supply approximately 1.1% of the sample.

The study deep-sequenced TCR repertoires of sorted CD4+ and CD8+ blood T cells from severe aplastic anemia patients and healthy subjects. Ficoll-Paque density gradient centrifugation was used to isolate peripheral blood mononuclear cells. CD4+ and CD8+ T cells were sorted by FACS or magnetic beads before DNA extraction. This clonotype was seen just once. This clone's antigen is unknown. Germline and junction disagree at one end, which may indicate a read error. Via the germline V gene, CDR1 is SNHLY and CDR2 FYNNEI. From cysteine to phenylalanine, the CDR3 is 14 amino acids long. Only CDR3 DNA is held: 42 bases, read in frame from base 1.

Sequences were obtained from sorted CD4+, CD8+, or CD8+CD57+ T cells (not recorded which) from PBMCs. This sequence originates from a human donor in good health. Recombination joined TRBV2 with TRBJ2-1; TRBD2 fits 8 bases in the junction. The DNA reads TGTGCCAGCAGTGAAGCTAGCGGGGACAATGGGCAGTTCTTC. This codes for CASSEASGDNGQFF.